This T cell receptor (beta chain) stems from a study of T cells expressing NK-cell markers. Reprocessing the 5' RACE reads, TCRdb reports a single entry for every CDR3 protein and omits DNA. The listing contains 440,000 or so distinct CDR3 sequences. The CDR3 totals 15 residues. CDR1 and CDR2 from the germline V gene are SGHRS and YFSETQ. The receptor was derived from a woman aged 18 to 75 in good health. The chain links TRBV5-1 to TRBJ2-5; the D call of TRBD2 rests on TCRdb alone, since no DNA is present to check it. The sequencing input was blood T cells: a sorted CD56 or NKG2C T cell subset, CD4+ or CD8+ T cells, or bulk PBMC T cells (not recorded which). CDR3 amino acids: CASSLEASGRILQYF.